Listed below are T cell receptor beta chains from one sample, sequenced in a study of T cell responses to AZD1222 COVID-19 vaccine. The method was immunoSEQ multiplex PCR; TCRdb's version includes in-frame clones alone and lacks a portion of them. The table shows roughly 130,000 clones, with around 90% occurring only once. The sequenced sample was peripheral blood, obtained on day 0 of AZD1222 vaccination. The receptors were gathered from an adult in good health. Both conserved end residues are part of each CDR3. The order of the fields is clone size, V gene, D gene, J gene, CDR3 protein, CDR3 DNA. The D gene is left open where the match is weak. Rows give clone size only sometimes, using once, few, many, or a class for an expanded clone.

>.|TRBV7-9|.|TRBJ2-1
CASSLAASVPFF
TGTGCCAGCAGCTTAGCGGCTAGCGTCCCGTTCTTC
>once|TRBV28|.|TRBJ1-2
CASYVSGRGGPTEYGYTF
TGTGCCAGCTACGTCTCTGGAAGGGGAGGTCCGACCGAGTATGGCTACACCTTC
>.|TRBV4-1|.|TRBJ1-2
CASSQVKGVSYGYTF
TGCGCCAGCAGCCAAGTTAAGGGCGTCTCCTATGGCTACACCTTC
>once|TRBV30|.|TRBJ1-2
CAWSGPLGGYTF
TGTGCCTGGAGCGGGCCCTTGGGGGGCTACACCTTC
>.|TRBV3-1/TRBV3-2|.|TRBJ1-2
CASTVSGGGIGYTF
TGTGCCAGCACCGTTTCTGGGGGGGGCATTGGCTACACCTTC
>.|TRBV24-1|TRBD1|TRBJ1-1
CATSDSPPTGGRVNTEAFF
TGTGCCACCAGTGACTCCCCCCCCACAGGGGGCCGGGTGAACACTGAAGCTTTCTTT
>.|TRBV3-1/TRBV3-2|.|TRBJ1-4
CASSQDPLNEKLFF
TGTGCCAGCAGCCAAGACCCGCTCAATGAAAAACTGTTTTTT
>.|TRBV7-2|.|TRBJ2-7
CASTRRDSYEQYF
TGTGCCAGCACCCGCCGGGACTCCTACGAGCAGTACTTC
>.|TRBV6-1|.|TRBJ1-1
CASSEPIEAFF
TGTGCCAGCAGTGAACCAATTGAAGCTTTCTTT
>.|TRBV3-1/TRBV3-2|.|TRBJ1-6
CASSQAPGNPLHF
TGTGCCAGCAGCCAAGCCCCCGGGAACCCCCTCCACTTT
>.|TRBV10-2|.|TRBJ1-2
CASSPLTNYGYTF
TGCGCCAGCTCTCCACTTACCAACTATGGCTACACCTTC
>.|TRBV4-1|.|TRBJ1-2
CASSQRQGGYTF
TGCGCCAGCAGCCAGAGACAAGGAGGCTACACCTTC
>.|TRBV5-1|TRBD1|TRBJ1-6
CASSLTGPSYNSPLHF
TGCGCCAGCAGCCTGACAGGGCCCTCCTATAATTCACCCCTCCACTTT
>.|TRBV12-3/TRBV12-4|.|TRBJ1-5
CASSFSGQPQHF
TGTGCCAGCAGTTTTAGTGGTCAGCCCCAGCATTTT
>.|TRBV7-9|TRBD2|TRBJ2-7
CASSSTTSGGPYEQYF
TGTGCCAGCAGCTCTACTACTAGCGGAGGGCCCTACGAGCAGTACTTC
>.|TRBV4-1|TRBD1|TRBJ2-7
CASSQESLRTGIEQYF
TGCGCCAGCAGCCAAGAGTCATTGCGGACAGGGATCGAGCAGTACTTC
>.|TRBV19|TRBD2|TRBJ2-7
CASSTTQREVYYEQYF
TGTGCCAGTAGCACGACCCAGCGGGAGGTATATTACGAGCAGTACTTC
>.|TRBV29-1|.|TRBJ1-1
CSVEDRQNTEAFF
TGCAGCGTTGAAGACAGACAAAACACTGAAGCTTTCTTT
>.|TRBV13|TRBD1|TRBJ1-6
CASSFQGAGSSPLHF
TGTGCCAGCAGCTTTCAGGGGGCGGGAAGTTCACCCCTCCACTTT
>.|TRBV11-1|.|TRBJ1-1
CASSLSVLIGRTEAFF
TGTGCCAGCAGCTTAAGTGTTTTGATAGGGAGGACTGAAGCTTTCTTT
>once|TRBV7-2|.|TRBJ2-7
CASSLEKRGDTYEQYF
TGTGCCAGCAGCTTAGAGAAAAGGGGGGACACCTACGAGCAGTACTTC
>.|TRBV7-2|.|TRBJ2-3
CASSPGFFDTQYF
TGTGCCAGCAGCCCTGGGTTTTTTGATACGCAGTATTTT
>.|TRBV4-1|.|TRBJ2-1
CASSQLSEGLYNEQFF
TGCGCCAGCAGCCAATTATCCGAGGGCTTATACAATGAGCAGTTCTTC
>few|TRBV5-5|.|TRBJ1-5
CASSLSQGVNQPQHF
TGTGCCAGCAGCTTAAGCCAGGGAGTCAATCAGCCCCAGCATTTT
>.|TRBV18|.|TRBJ2-5
CASSPRDLQETQYF
TGTGCCAGCTCACCTAGGGACCTACAAGAGACCCAGTACTTC
>.|TRBV6-1|.|TRBJ2-1
CASSATRGYAYNEQFF
TGTGCCAGCAGTGCCACTAGGGGGTATGCCTACAATGAGCAGTTCTTC
>.|TRBV6-5|TRBD1|TRBJ2-5
CASSTGQGETQYF
TGTGCCAGCAGTACAGGACAGGGCGAGACCCAGTACTTC
>.|TRBV18|.|TRBJ1-3
CASSPKQASSGNTIYF
TGTGCCAGCTCACCTAAACAGGCCTCCTCTGGAAACACCATATATTTT
>.|TRBV7-2|.|TRBJ2-3
CASSLGRGIPDTQYF
TGTGCCAGCAGCTTAGGAAGAGGGATCCCAGATACGCAGTATTTT
>.|TRBV2|.|TRBJ1-2
CASSEGPGSLNGYTF
TGTGCCAGCAGTGAAGGCCCTGGGTCCCTAAACGGCTACACCTTC
>.|TRBV2|.|TRBJ1-6
CASKDDGGSPLHF
TGTGCCAGCAAGGACGACGGCGGTTCACCCCTCCACTTT